The rows below give T cell receptor beta chains drawn from one sample of a study of OX40 agonist ivuxolimab in advanced cancers. Here immunoSEQ multiplex PCR was the method, and the copy in TCRdb shows in-frame clones only, minus some. The sample shows 60,000 to 70,000 clones, over 80% of them seen only once. Source: CD4+ or CD8+ T cells sorted from blood, taken in a trial of the OX40 agonist ivuxolimab. The source is an adult with an advanced solid tumor such as melanoma, head and neck, liver or kidney cancer. Both conserved end residues are part of each CDR3. Each record gives: clone size, V gene, D gene, J gene, CDR3 DNA, CDR3 protein. The D gene is left open where the match is weak. Size is omitted from some rows. Given values are once, few, many or a class for expanded clones.

few	TRBV4-1	TRBD1	TRBJ1-2	TGCGCCAGCAGCCGAGGGACAGGGGAAGGCGACACCTTC	CASSRGTGEGDTF
NA	TRBV4-1	NA	TRBJ2-1	TGCGCCAGCAGCCAAGTTGGTGTGAGCAACAATGAGCAGTTCTTC	CASSQVGVSNNEQFF
NA	TRBV5-1	NA	TRBJ1-1	TGCGCCAGCAGACGGTCCCGGCAGGGCTCGGCGAACACTGAAGCTTTCTTT	CASRRSRQGSANTEAFF
NA	TRBV7-2	TRBD1	TRBJ2-2	TGTGCCAGCAGCTGGGACGTCGGGACAGGGAACACCGGGGAGCTGTTTTTT	CASSWDVGTGNTGELFF
NA	TRBV4-2	TRBD2	TRBJ2-3	TGTGCCAGCAGCCCGCTAGCGGGGGGCCCCACAGATACGCAGTATTTT	CASSPLAGGPTDTQYF
NA	TRBV10-3	NA	TRBJ1-2	TGTGCCATCAGTGAGTCTGACAGTAACAACTATGGCTACACCTTC	CAISESDSNNYGYTF
NA	TRBV28	NA	TRBJ2-7	TGTGCCAGCAGTTTAGGGCCCCCTCCGGACTACGAGCAGTACTTC	CASSLGPPPDYEQYF
NA	TRBV29-1	NA	TRBJ1-1	TGCAGCGTTCAAGGGGGGCCGAACACTGAAGCTTTCTTT	CSVQGGPNTEAFF
NA	TRBV6-1	TRBD2	TRBJ2-1	TGTGCCAGCAGTAAGCCTAGCGGAAACAATGAGCAGTTCTTC	CASSKPSGNNEQFF
NA	TRBV18	NA	TRBJ1-1	TGTGCCAGCTCACCCGACAAGGAGGGAGGCACTGAAGCTTTCTTT	CASSPDKEGGTEAFF
once	TRBV25-1	NA	TRBJ2-5	TGTGCCAGCAGTGAGGGCGTGCAGGGGGGACAGACCCAGTACTTC	CASSEGVQGGQTQYF
NA	TRBV28	NA	TRBJ1-2	TGTGCCAGCAGAAAGACAGCTAACTATGGCTACACCTTC	CASRKTANYGYTF
NA	TRBV27	NA	TRBJ1-1	TGTGCCAGCAGACAAGGTGAGGATGCTGGGGGGAACACTGAAGCTTTCTTT	CASRQGEDAGGNTEAFF
NA	TRBV2	NA	TRBJ1-1	TGTGCCAGCAGTGAGGGGGGTTCAAACACTGAAGCTTTCTTT	CASSEGGSNTEAFF
NA	TRBV6-5	TRBD2	TRBJ2-7	TGTGCCAGCAGTTACTCGGAGGCGGCGGGGGCCTACGAGCAGTACTTC	CASSYSEAAGAYEQYF
NA	TRBV7-2	NA	TRBJ2-3	TGTGCCAGCAGCTTAGCTCTAGCGCGCACAGATACGCAGTATTTT	CASSLALARTDTQYF
NA	TRBV28	NA	TRBJ1-5	TGTGCCAGCAGTTTAAGGACAGTCAGCAATCAGCCCCAGCATTTT	CASSLRTVSNQPQHF
NA	TRBV28	NA	TRBJ2-1	TGTGCCAGCAGTTTGAGGGGGGATGAGTTCTTC	CASSLRGDEFF
NA	TRBV18	NA	TRBJ1-1	TGTGCCAGCTCACCGGGGCCAGCTGAAGCTTTCTTT	CASSPGPAEAFF
NA	TRBV9	TRBD2	TRBJ2-3	TGTGCCAGCAGCTACGGGGGGAGCACAGATACGCAGTATTTT	CASSYGGSTDTQYF
NA	TRBV19	NA	TRBJ1-1	TGTGCCAGCGGGGACCTGAACACTGAAGCTTTCTTT	CASGDLNTEAFF
NA	TRBV27	NA	TRBJ1-6	TGTGCCAGCAGTTTATCAGGGTTCAATTCACCCCTCCACTTT	CASSLSGFNSPLHF
NA	TRBV7-9	NA	TRBJ1-1	TGTGCCAGCAGCTTATTGTCCAAGAACACTGAAGCTTTCTTT	CASSLLSKNTEAFF
NA	TRBV29-1	NA	TRBJ2-7	TGCAGCGTTGGTCGGGACATCGGCGAGCAGTACTTC	CSVGRDIGEQYF
NA	TRBV6-6	NA	TRBJ1-6	TGTGCCAGCAGTTATGGTGGGTCACCCCTCCACTTT	CASSYGGSPLHF
NA	TRBV7-2	NA	TRBJ2-3	TGTGCCAGCAGCTTAGGAGCGTCTCCCACCACAGATACGCAGTATTTT	CASSLGASPTTDTQYF
NA	TRBV7-9	NA	TRBJ2-1	TGTGCCAGCAGCTTAGCTCGGGGCAGGGATGAGCAGTTCTTC	CASSLARGRDEQFF
NA	TRBV21-1	NA	TRBJ2-3	TGTGCCAGCAGTGATAGCAAGCGAGCGGGAGAGACAGATACGCAGTATTTT	CASSDSKRAGETDTQYF
few	TRBV5-1	NA	TRBJ1-2	TGCGCCAGCAGCTTAGGACAGTCGGGCTACACCTTC	CASSLGQSGYTF
NA	TRBV19	TRBD1	TRBJ2-6	TGTGCCAGTATCCAGACAGGGACCGTCAACGTCCTGACTTTC	CASIQTGTVNVLTF
NA	TRBV2	NA	TRBJ2-3	TGTGCCAGCAGGAAAGTTGGTGTAAACACAGATACGCAGTATTTT	CASRKVGVNTDTQYF
NA	TRBV7-9	TRBD1	TRBJ1-2	TGTGCCAGCAGCCCCGACAGGGTCCTAAACTTC	CASSPDRVLNF
NA	TRBV5-1	NA	TRBJ1-2	TGCGCCAGCAGCCAAACCGGGGATAACTATGGCTACACCTTC	CASSQTGDNYGYTF
once	TRBV7-8	NA	TRBJ2-2	TGTGCCAGCAGCTTAGGTGTACGGTTCGGCGGGGAGCTGTTTTTT	CASSLGVRFGGELFF
NA	TRBV9	NA	TRBJ2-2	TGTGCCAGCAGCGTAGTACCGCAAGGTTCGACCGGGGAGCTGTTTTTT	CASSVVPQGSTGELFF
NA	TRBV14	NA	TRBJ1-6	TGTGCCAGCAGCCAAGACAGGGGAGGAATTTCACCCCTCCACTTT	CASSQDRGGISPLHF
NA	TRBV10-3	NA	TRBJ2-7	TGTGCCGTCAGTGAGGCACAAGGGACCCCCTACGAGCAGTACTTC	CAVSEAQGTPYEQYF
NA	TRBV6-6	NA	TRBJ2-5	TGTGCCAGCAGCTACCGGGGCGACCAAGAGACCCAGTACTTC	CASSYRGDQETQYF
NA	TRBV7-9	NA	TRBJ2-5	TGTGCCAGCAGCTTAGGGGGTCCACAGGGGCGGGGGACCCAGTACTTC	CASSLGGPQGRGTQYF
NA	TRBV2	TRBD1	TRBJ2-5	TGTGCCAGCAGTACCCCCGGGACAGGGGATGAGACCCAGTACTTC	CASSTPGTGDETQYF
NA	TRBV27	TRBD1	TRBJ1-2	TGTGCCAGCAGCTTCGGGTCCGGACAGGGTACCTATGGCTACACCTTC	CASSFGSGQGTYGYTF
NA	TRBV7-6	NA	TRBJ2-7	TGTGCCAGCAGCGACCCGAGGGGCGAGCAGTACTTC	CASSDPRGEQYF
NA	TRBV29-1	NA	TRBJ1-1	TGCAGCGTTGATGGCCACAGAAGGGACACTGAAGCTTTCTTT	CSVDGHRRDTEAFF
NA	TRBV10-3	NA	TRBJ2-7	TGTGCCATCACCGAAACGCATCCTCCCTACGAGCAGTACTTC	CAITETHPPYEQYF
NA	TRBV7-2	NA	TRBJ2-1	TGTGCCAGCAGCACCAGGGTATCTGAGCAGTTCTTC	CASSTRVSEQFF
NA	TRBV7-2	TRBD1	TRBJ2-7	TGTGCCAGCAGCCCGGGACAGACGACCTACGAGCAGTACTTC	CASSPGQTTYEQYF
NA	TRBV18	NA	TRBJ1-1	TGTGCCAGCTCACCAGAAATTGTGAACACTGAAGCTTTCTTT	CASSPEIVNTEAFF
NA	TRBV19	NA	TRBJ1-2	TGTGCCAGCCAAGGACAGCTAGACTATGGCTACACCTTC	CASQGQLDYGYTF
NA	TRBV2	NA	TRBJ2-3	TGTGCCAGCAGTGACCCTCTTGGGGATACAGATACGCAGTATTTT	CASSDPLGDTDTQYF
NA	TRBV23-1	NA	TRBJ2-7	TGCACGATCTATCAGGGCTTGCTGTTTCACTTC	CTIYQGLLFHF
NA	TRBV4-1	TRBD2	TRBJ2-5	TGCGCCAGCAGCCAAGTGGGAGCGGGGGGGCCCCAAGAGACCCAGTACTTC	CASSQVGAGGPQETQYF